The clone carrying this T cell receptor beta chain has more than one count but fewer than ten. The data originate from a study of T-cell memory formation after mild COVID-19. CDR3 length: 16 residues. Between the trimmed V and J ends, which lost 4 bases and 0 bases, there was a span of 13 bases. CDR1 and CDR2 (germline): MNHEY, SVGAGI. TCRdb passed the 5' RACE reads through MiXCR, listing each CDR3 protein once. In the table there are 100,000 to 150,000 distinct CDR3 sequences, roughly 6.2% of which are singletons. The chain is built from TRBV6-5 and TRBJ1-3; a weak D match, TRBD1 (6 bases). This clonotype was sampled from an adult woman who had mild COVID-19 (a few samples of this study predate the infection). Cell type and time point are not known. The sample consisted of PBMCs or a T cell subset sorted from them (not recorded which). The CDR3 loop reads CASSSGGPSSGNTIYF. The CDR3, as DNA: TGTGCCAGCAGTTCGGGGGGGCCTTCCTCTGGAAACACCATATATTTT.